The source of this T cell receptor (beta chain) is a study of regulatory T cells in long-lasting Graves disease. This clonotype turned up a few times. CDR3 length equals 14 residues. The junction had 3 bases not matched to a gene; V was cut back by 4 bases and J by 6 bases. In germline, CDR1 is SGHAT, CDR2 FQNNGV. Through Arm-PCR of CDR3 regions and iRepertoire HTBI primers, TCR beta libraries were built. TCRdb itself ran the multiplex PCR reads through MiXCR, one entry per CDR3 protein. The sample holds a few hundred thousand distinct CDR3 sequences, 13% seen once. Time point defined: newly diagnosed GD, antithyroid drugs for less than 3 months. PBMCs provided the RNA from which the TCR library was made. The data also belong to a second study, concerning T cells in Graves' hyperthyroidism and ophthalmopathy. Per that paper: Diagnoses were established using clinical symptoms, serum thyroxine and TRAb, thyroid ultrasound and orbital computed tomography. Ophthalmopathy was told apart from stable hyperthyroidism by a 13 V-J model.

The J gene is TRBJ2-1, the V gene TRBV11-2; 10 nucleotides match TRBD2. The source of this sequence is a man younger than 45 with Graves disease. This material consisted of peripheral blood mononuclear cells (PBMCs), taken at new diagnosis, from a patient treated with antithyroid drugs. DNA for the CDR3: TGTGCCAGCAGCTGGGGACTAGCGAGCAATGAGCAGTTCTTC. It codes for CASSWGLASNEQFF.